This TCR beta chain comes out of a study of metastatic and nonmetastatic thyroid tumors. About the research overall: Repertoire comparison spanned blood and tumor or nodule tissue of malignant and benign thyroid patients. General study results and limits: According to reports, the diversity of TCR beta was significantly higher in malignant thyroid tumors than in benign nodules, and this held in both blood and tumor samples.

In the study's own analysis: Built for papillary thyroid cancer, a distant-metastasis classifier drew on CDR3 differences across clinicopathological groups. TCRdb redid the clone calls on the PCR reads using MiXCR. TCRdb's processing, not the authors', yielded these V and J calls. This sample yields some 11,000 clones, of which under 35% are seen a single time; less than 15% belongs to the top ten. By its share, this clone is medium-sized (0.01 to 0.1%). The target antigen is unknown. Patients had received no treatment of any kind before thyroid surgery. The CDR3 has 19 amino acids. The germline V gene encodes CDR1 MNHEY and CDR2 SVGEGT. Trimming at V came to 2 bases and at J to 5 bases, leaving 17 bases not matched to a gene.

Material: tumor tissue. The TCR comes from a female donor with papillary thyroid cancer or a benign thyroid nodule (not recorded which). Some clones in this sample may be carry-over from other donors' samples. The gene calls are TRBV6-2 or TRBV6-3 and TRBJ2-3; 9 bases match TRBD2. In DNA form, the CDR3 reads TGTGCCAGCAGTTACCCCTTACTAGCGGGTAGATTGGTCAGAGATACGCAGTATTTT. Protein sequence: CASSYPLLAGRLVRDTQYF.